A single sample gave rise to the 21 T cell receptor beta chains below, sequenced in a study of blood T cell repertoires in COVID-19. Produced via immunoSEQ multiplex PCR; TCRdb's table is partial and in-frame only. Of 300,000 to 400,000 clones listed, roughly 87% are singletons. Specimen: peripheral blood. The receptors derive from a young man with COVID-19, enrolled during active disease.

The chain has TRBV6-5 and TRBJ2-7; D is uncertain. V was shortened by 5 bases and J by 6 bases, with 11 bases between the two germline ends. This CDR3 is 12 amino acids long. Germline assignment: CDR1 MNHEY and CDR2 SVGAGI. The CDR3 region has the DNA TGTGCCAGCAGTCAACGACCGGGCGAGCAGTACTTC. Amino acid sequence: CASSQRPGEQYF.

V gene TRBV9 combines with J gene TRBJ2-1; unclear D gene. This CDR3 contains 15 residues. Germline V gene data show CDR1 as SGDLS and CDR2 as YYNGEE. V was cut by 3 bases and J by 0 bases, with 10 bases left in between. The CDR3 reads CASSAVGASYNEQFF. For the CDR3, the DNA is TGTGCCAGCAGCGCAGTGGGCGCCTCCTACAATGAGCAGTTCTTC.

With respect to this clone: Other DNA sequences in this specimen translate into the identical CDR3. V usage is TRBV5-1 and J usage is TRBJ2-2, with a weak D call TRBD1 (6 bases). The CDR3 has 14 amino acids. The V and J ends lost 7 bases and 3 bases respectively, with 13 bases between them. Germline V gene lookup returns CDR1 SGHRS and CDR2 YFSETQ. The CDR3 sequence is CASSLGQYTGELFF. In DNA form, the CDR3 reads TGCGCCAGCTCCTTAGGACAGTACACCGGGGAGCTGTTTTTT.

J is TRBJ1-4 and V is TRBV6-5; D remains ambiguous. The CDR3 runs 10 residues. Per germline, CDR1 MNHEY and CDR2 SVGAGI. Deletions cut 6 bases from V and 8 bases from J, with 4 bases between. CDR3 region: CASRSEKLFF. CDR3 bases: TGTGCCAGCAGATCGGAAAAACTGTTTTTT.

The gene calls are TRBV12-3 or TRBV12-4 and TRBJ1-4; D is unresolved. Trimming shortened V by 8 bases and J by 4 bases, and 8 bases separated the two germline ends. This CDR3 spans 12 amino acids. The CDR3 DNA is TGTGCCAGCGCAGGACTTAATGAAAAACTGTTTTTT. Encoded protein: CASAGLNEKLFF.

The rearrangement joins TRBV18 to TRBJ2-5, with a tentative D call TRBD1 (6 bases). V was cut by 1 base and J by 0 bases, with 6 bases left in between. Looked up from germline, CDR1 is KGHSH and CDR2 is LQKENI. The CDR3 consists of 14 residues. DNA for the CDR3: TGTGCCAGCTCACCACGGGACAACCAAGAGACCCAGTACTTC. Protein product: CASSPRDNQETQYF.

The chain is built from TRBV5-8 and TRBJ2-5; tentative D call: TRBD2 (5 bases). Germline V gives CDR1 SGHTS, CDR2 YDEGEE. There are 12 residues in the CDR3. V was pared by 4 bases and J by 2 bases, with 6 bases between. CDR3 bases: TGTGCCAGCAGCCCGGGACAAGAGACCCAGTACTTC. It yields the protein CASSPGQETQYF.

The CDR3 DNA sequence: TGTGCCAGCAGTTTAGGGACTAGCGGGAGTTTTGGTCAGTTCTTC. This encodes CASSLGTSGSFGQFF. The gene calls are TRBV28 and TRBJ2-1; 14 bases match TRBD2. CDR1 and CDR2 (germline): MDHEN, SYDVKM. J gave up 13 bases and V 2 bases, and 7 bases lay outside the gene matches. This CDR3 spans 15 amino acids.

CDR3 amino acids: CASSPLSGGRSPLHF. The CDR3, as DNA: TGTGCCAGCAGCCCCCTCAGCGGGGGCCGTTCACCCCTCCACTTT. The chain employs TRBV6-2 or TRBV6-3 and TRBJ1-6; TRBD1 is a possible D gene (6 bases). Germline V gene sequence: CDR1 MNHEY, CDR2 SVGEGT. The CDR3 has 15 residues. Trimming removed 6 bases from V and 9 bases from J, with 18 bases in between.

The rearrangement joins TRBV6-5 to TRBJ1-2, with TRBD1 matching over 7 bases. Germline V gives CDR1 MNHEY, CDR2 SVGAGI. V lost 0 bases, J lost 10 bases, and 5 bases stayed unmatched. The length of the CDR3 is 13 residues. CDR3 in amino acids: CASSYSGGGLYTF. In DNA form, the CDR3 reads TGTGCCAGCAGTTACTCTGGAGGGGGCCTCTACACCTTC.

This clone was detected only once. The chain uses TRBV5-4 and TRBJ1-2, with 8 bases aligning to TRBD1. The V segment lost 2 bases and the J segment 4 bases; nucleotides outside the gene matches: 13. The germline CDR1 and CDR2 sequences are SGHNT and YYREEE (reference sequence). The CDR3 covers 17 residues. The CDR3 coding sequence is TGTGCCAGCAGCTTCGAGAGGACAGGGAGAACGTTCTATGGCTACACCTTC. As protein: CASSFERTGRTFYGYTF.

J is TRBJ2-7 and V is TRBV30; 7 nucleotides agree with TRBD1. Trimming took 0 bases from V and 7 from J; bases not matched to a gene: 9. This CDR3 is built from 14 residues. CDR1 and CDR2 (germline): GTSNPN, SVGIG (reference sequence). CDR3 amino acids: CAWSVGRGPEEQYF. For the CDR3, the DNA is TGTGCCTGGAGTGTAGGAAGGGGGCCGGAGGAGCAGTACTTC. Complete variable domain (other parts from reference TRBV30 and TRBJ2-7): SQTIHQWPATLVQPVGSPLSLECTVEGTSNPNLYWYRQAAGRGLQLLFYSVGIGQISSEVPQNLSASRPQDRQFILSSKKLLLSDSGFYLCAWSVGRGPEEQYFGPGTRLTVT.

The chain joins TRBV5-5 to TRBJ2-3, with 9 bases that match TRBD1. Losses at the gene ends were 0 bases for V and 6 bases for J; bases not matched to a gene: 8. The CDR3 is made up of 16 amino acids. Looked up from germline, CDR1 is SGHKS and CDR2 is YYEKEE (reference sequence). The CDR3 loop is CASSLARGTGLDTQYF. As DNA, the CDR3 is TGTGCCAGCAGCTTGGCCCGGGGGACAGGGTTGGATACGCAGTATTTT.

The chain links TRBV4-1 to TRBJ1-4; TRBD1 matches 7 bases. The CDR3 runs 12 residues. With 3 bases clipped from V and 8 bases from J, the junction kept 0 bases outside the gene matches. Looked up from germline, CDR1 is MGHRA and CDR2 is YSYEKL. CDR3 in amino acids: CASSQTGEKLFF. The CDR3 nucleotides are TGCGCCAGCAGCCAGACAGGGGAAAAACTGTTTTTT.

This clone was counted a single time. J is TRBJ1-1 and V is TRBV7-9; D might be TRBD1 (5 bases). The CDR3 sequence is 13 residues long. Between the trimmed V and J ends, which lost 8 bases and 3 bases, there was a span of 13 bases. Germline CDR1 is SEHNR and CDR2 is FQNEAQ (reference sequence). The CDR3 DNA reads as TGTGCCAGCCTCGGGGGTATATACACTGAAGCTTTCTTT. As protein: CASLGGIYTEAFF.

The chain has TRBV18 and TRBJ2-7; 9 bases fit TRBD1. Germline V gene sequence: CDR1 KGHSH, CDR2 LQKENI. Losses at the gene ends were 0 bases for V and 6 bases for J; bases not matched to a gene: 0. This CDR3 spans 13 amino acids. The CDR3 is CASSPPGQGEQYF. In nucleotides, the CDR3 is TGTGCCAGCTCACCACCGGGACAGGGCGAGCAGTACTTC.

CDR3 in amino acids: CASSSREDTGELFF. The CDR3 nucleotides read TGTGCCAGCAGCTCCAGGGAGGACACCGGGGAGCTGTTTTTT. V gene TRBV11-2 combines with J gene TRBJ2-2; D may be TRBD2 (6 bases). The CDR3 is made up of 14 amino acids. V shed 4 bases and J shed 3 bases, with 9 bases lying between them. Germline-derived CDR1 and CDR2 are SGHAT and FQNNGV.

The gene calls are TRBV28 and TRBJ1-2; maybe TRBD1 (6 bases). V was trimmed by 3 bases and J by 2 bases, leaving 13 bases between them. This CDR3 is 15 amino acids long. CDR1 is MDHEN and CDR2 is SYDVKM in the germline V gene. This CDR3 is CASSLSGGVNYGYTF. CDR3 DNA sequence: TGTGCCAGCAGTTTGTCGGGGGGCGTCAACTATGGCTACACCTTC.

The rearrangement uses TRBV20-1 and TRBJ2-7; D not certain. Trimming took off 3 bases at V and 7 bases at J, with 19 bases between the two ends. Germline V gene data show CDR1 as DFQATT and CDR2 as SNEGSKA (reference sequence). The CDR3 is made up of 14 amino acids. The CDR3 DNA reads TGCAGTGCTAGTCCGACCGGGTCCGCGAGGGAGCAGTACTTC. Protein: CSASPTGSAREQYF.

The chain employs TRBV5-5 and TRBJ1-3; 8 nucleotides match TRBD1. Germline assignment: CDR1 SGHKS and CDR2 YYEKEE (reference sequence). J lost 8 bases, V lost 1 base, and 5 bases had no gene match. CDR3 length: 14 residues. The CDR3 region has the DNA TGTGCCAGCAGCTTGTATGTGACAGGGGACACCATATATTTT. It codes for CASSLYVTGDTIYF.

The chain has TRBV3-1 (or the pseudogene TRBV3-2) and TRBJ2-1, with 14 bases aligning to TRBD2. The ends lost 2 bases at V and 9 bases at J; junction bases unmatched: 6. The CDR3 has 16 amino acids. Germline V gene sequence: CDR1 LGHDT, CDR2 YNNKEL (reference sequence). CDR3 DNA: TGTGCCAGCAGCCAAAGACTAGCGGGAGGGCCGGGTGAGCAGTTCTTC. Translation gives CASSQRLAGGPGEQFF.